This T cell receptor (beta chain) was identified during a study of blood T cell repertoires in COVID-19. Study-level information: Italy, Spain and the United States were the sources of the convalescent and acute COVID-19 samples.

The trim removed 3 bases at V and 2 bases at J, leaving 4 bases unmatched. Germline V CDR1 and CDR2: SNHLY, FYNNEI. There are 14 residues in the CDR3. This table comes from immunoSEQ multiplex PCR, and its TCRdb copy is limited to in-frame clones, with some not included. The table shows 350,000 or so clones, with 92% occurring only once. Sequencing was done on a sample of PBMCs or T cells enriched from blood (not recorded which). V usage is TRBV2 and J usage is TRBJ2-7, with TRBD2 matching over 7 bases. The clonotype originates from a woman in her 30s who had recovered from COVID-19. CDR3: CASSDPGGPYEQYF. As DNA, the CDR3 is TGTGCCAGCAGTGATCCGGGAGGCCCCTACGAGCAGTACTTC.